The 14 T cell receptor beta chains below all came from one sample that was sequenced in a study of early T cells in non-severe SARS-CoV-2 infection. TCRdb reprocessed the 5' RACE reads with MiXCR, giving one entry per CDR3 protein. Of approximately 30,000 distinct CDR3 sequences listed, around 5.3% are singletons. Sequenced input: whole blood. Receptor source: an adult who was a healthcare worker with PCR-confirmed SARS-CoV-2 infection or an uninfected control (not recorded which).

This clonotype was counted many times. This rearrangement joins TRBV11-2 to TRBJ2-5; D remains ambiguous. CDR3 length: 13 amino acids. V was cut by 4 bases and J by 3 bases, with 9 bases left in between. Germline CDR1 SGHAT, CDR2 FQNNGV. CDR3 amino acids: CASSWGPKETQYF. DNA for the CDR3: TGTGCCAGCAGCTGGGGTCCGAAAGAGACCCAGTACTTC.

The chain uses TRBV30 and TRBJ1-2, with 9 positions matching TRBD1. V lost 3 bases and J lost 8; bases outside the gene matches: 7. CDR1 is GTSNPN, CDR2 SVGIG, per germline (reference sequence). This CDR3 spans 13 amino acids. The CDR3 DNA reads TGTGCCTGGAGAACACAGGGGGCAGGGGGCTACACCTTC. Its protein is CAWRTQGAGGYTF.

The sample holds many counts of this clonotype. This chain uses TRBV3-1 with TRBJ1-6; D gene ambiguous. The CDR3 consists of 16 residues. V was shortened by 4 bases and J by 6 bases, with 16 bases between the two germline ends. The V gene's germline CDR1 is LGHDT and CDR2 YNNKEL (reference sequence). CDR3 protein: CASSPRPSRFNSPLHF. CDR3 DNA sequence: TGTGCCAGCAGCCCCCGACCCAGTAGGTTTAATTCACCCCTCCACTTT. The full variable domain, its missing parts supplied by reference TRBV3-1 and TRBJ1-6, is DTAVSQTPKYLVTQMGNDKSIKCEQNLGHDTMYWYKQDSKKFLKIMFSYNNKELIINETVPNRFSPKSPDKAHLNLHINSLELGDSAVYFCASSPRPSRFNSPLHFGNGTRLTVT.

There are many counts of this clonotype. The chain employs TRBV20-1 and TRBJ2-3; TRBD2 matches at 8 bases. Germline CDR1 is DFQATT and CDR2 is SNEGSKA (reference sequence). The length of the CDR3 is 13 residues. V trimming: 5 bases; J trimming: 5 bases; junction bases outside the gene matches: 6. CDR3 in DNA: TGCAGTGCTGTAGCGGGAATAGTAGATACGCAGTATTTT. Translation gives CSAVAGIVDTQYF.

This clonotype was counted at least ten times. This rearrangement joins TRBV7-2 to TRBJ1-6; no firm D call. From germline, CDR1 is SGHTA and CDR2 FQGNSA. V lost 5 bases and J lost 7, with 18 bases in between. The CDR3 sequence is 16 residues long. The CDR3 is CASSPRLEGWNSPLHF. CDR3 in DNA: TGTGCCAGCAGCCCGCGTCTTGAGGGCTGGAATTCACCCCTCCACTTT.

The table lists this clonotype with many counts. V usage is TRBV14 and J usage is TRBJ2-2, with 7 bases that match TRBD2. The germline gives CDR1 SGHDN, CDR2 FVKESK. The CDR3 covers 15 residues. V lost 3 bases to trimming and J lost 5 bases; unmatched junction nucleotides: 6. The CDR3, as DNA: TGTGCCAGCAGCCATGCTAGCGGCACTACCGGGGAGCTGTTTTTT. This translates into CASSHASGTTGELFF.

This clonotype was seen many times. The DNA for the CDR3 is TGTGCCAGCAGACGTCCAAGACAGGGGGCGGTAGCTGAAGCTTTCTTT. Protein: CASRRPRQGAVAEAFF. This chain joins TRBV12-3 or TRBV12-4 and TRBJ1-1, with 10 bases that match TRBD1. The length of the CDR3 is 16 residues. Trimming removed 6 bases from V and 6 bases from J; junction bases left unmatched: 13.

This clonotype was picked up many times. V is TRBV7-8 and J is TRBJ1-5; no firm D call. Germline-derived CDR1 and CDR2 are SGHVS and FQNEAQ. Trimming shortened V by 1 base and J by 3 bases, and 16 bases separated the two germline ends. The CDR3 runs to 17 residues. The CDR3 protein is CASSLVGRTVPNQPQHF. The CDR3, as DNA: TGTGCCAGCAGCTTAGTAGGACGTACGGTTCCCAATCAGCCCCAGCATTTT.

This clonotype occurred a few times. The V and J genes are TRBV28 and TRBJ1-2, with D unresolved. V lost 6 bases, J lost 8 bases, and 19 bases lay in between. CDR3 length equals 14 residues. From germline, CDR1 is MDHEN and CDR2 SYDVKM. CDR3 sequence (DNA): TGTGCCAGCAGACGAAGCTTATCAGGCAGGGGCTACACCTTC. Its translation: CASRRSLSGRGYTF.

This clonotype was seen ten or more times. V and J are TRBV28 and TRBJ1-1; 10 nucleotides agree with TRBD1. The V gene's germline CDR1 is MDHEN and CDR2 SYDVKM. This CDR3 is 14 amino acids long. Trimming at V came to 6 bases and at J to 6 bases, leaving 7 bases not matched to a gene. As DNA, the CDR3 is TGTGCCAGCAGGGTTGACAGGGGGCGCGCTGAAGCTTTCTTT. Its protein is CASRVDRGRAEAFF.

This chain connects TRBV20-1 to TRBJ1-1, with a weak D call TRBD1 (6 bases). Germline CDR1 reads DFQATT; CDR2 reads SNEGSKA (reference sequence). V shed 3 bases and J shed 4 bases, with 15 bases lying between them. CDR3 length equals 14 residues. The CDR3 bases are TGCAGTGCTAGGGTAGCCGGACAGACCACTGAAGCTTTCTTT. Translated: CSARVAGQTTEAFF.

This clonotype was detected many times. The chain combines TRBV24-1 with TRBJ2-5; the D gene is possibly TRBD2 (6 bases). The CDR3 loop spans 14 amino acids. The V and J ends lost 9 bases and 0 bases respectively, with 13 bases between them. Per the germline V gene, CDR1 is KGHDR and CDR2 is SFDVKD. The CDR3 is CATGIGGDQETQYF. CDR3 bases: TGTGCCACCGGGATCGGGGGTGACCAAGAGACCCAGTACTTC.

This clonotype appeared many times. The genes are TRBV7-2 and TRBJ2-3; the D call may be TRBD1 or TRBD2 (5 bases each). The V gene lost 1 base and the J gene lost 0 bases, with 8 bases spanning the gap. This CDR3 comprises 15 residues. Germline V gene data show CDR1 as SGHTA and CDR2 as FQGNSA. DNA of the CDR3: TGTGCCAGCAGCTTAGAACGGGGCAGCACAGATACGCAGTATTTT. It is translated as CASSLERGSTDTQYF.

This clonotype has at least ten counts. The chain joins TRBV5-1 to TRBJ2-1; unclear D gene. The CDR3 is made up of 13 amino acids. CDR1 SGHRS and CDR2 YFSETQ come from the germline V gene. V dropped 4 bases and J dropped 9 bases, with 14 bases sitting between them. The CDR3 DNA reads TGCGCCAGCAGCCGTGGGCGGAAGGGTGAGCAGTTCTTC. Translation: CASSRGRKGEQFF.